A single T cell receptor beta chain is shown here with its context. Its antigen is not known. Profiled with immunoSEQ multiplex PCR; TCRdb holds only in-frame clones, not every one. In the table there are 100,000 or so clones, approximately 90% of which are singletons. The V gene's germline CDR1 is LGHDT and CDR2 YNNKEL (reference sequence). The germline V and J ends were trimmed by 7 bases and 2 bases, with 17 bases remaining between them. The CDR3 totals 16 residues. The sample is drawn from a study of T cell responses to AZD1222 COVID-19 vaccine. Study background: Analyses pooled second doses at about 4 or about 12 weeks.

Study-wide results and caveats: There were repertoire samples only from the period after the peak T cell response. It was only a handful of AZD1222 recipients who were seropositive at baseline. The donor group comprised mostly white British people and more females; the analysis possibly underestimated clonal diversity.

The V gene is TRBV3-1 (or the pseudogene TRBV3-2), the J gene TRBJ2-2; the D gene is possibly TRBD2 (5 bases). The sequence came from an adult in good health. This specimen consisted of peripheral blood, obtained on day 0 of AZD1222 vaccination. For the CDR3, the DNA is TGTGCCAGCACCCCAGAGAGGCGGGTTAACACCGGGGAGCTGTTTTTT. This sequence encodes CASTPERRVNTGELFF.